This section outlines one TCR beta chain sequence together with its context. Its cognate antigen is unknown. The sample originates from a study of Ad26.COV2.S vaccination and SARS-CoV-2 variants. Looking at the study overall: Intramuscularly, Ad26.COV2.S was given either once or twice, 56 days apart.

Some clones are missing from TCRdb's copy, which holds only in-frame ones; the method was immunoSEQ multiplex PCR. The sample has around 320,000 clones, more than 75% seen once. This CDR3 contains 13 residues. Germline-derived CDR1 and CDR2 are SGHRS and YFSETQ. After removal of 0 bases from V and 8 bases from J, the junction contained 1 base not matched to a gene. General observations from the study: Reportedly, after vaccination the spike-specific CD8+ and CD4+ T cell responses displayed substantial breadth. Participants given vaccine showed non-spike TCR breadth similar to that of placebo recipients.

Noted treatment: some 20 received Ad26.COV2.S at low or high dose, single or two shots; roughly 5 received placebo; per-sample allocation not given. At day 63 after the first vaccine or placebo injection, samples were drawn. The administered vaccine (an Ad26 vector) expressed Wuhan-strain SARS-CoV-2 spike. Specimen: peripheral blood, collected in a trial of Ad26.COV2.S vaccine versus placebo. The J gene is TRBJ2-5, the V gene TRBV5-1; 10 bases fit TRBD1. The TCR comes from a person between 18 and 60 years old who received the Ad26.COV2.S COVID-19 vaccine or a placebo. CDR3 DNA: TGCGCCAGCAGCTTGGGGGACAGGGGTACCCAGTACTTC. It is translated as CASSLGDRGTQYF. Combining the CDR3 with reference TRBV5-1 and TRBJ2-5 gives the whole variable domain KAGVTQTPRYLIKTRGQQVTLSCSPISGHRSVSWYQQTPGQGLQFLFEYFSETQRNKGNFPGRFSGRQFSNSRSEMNVSTLELGDSALYLCASSLGDRGTQYFGPGTRLLVL.